What follows describes a single T cell receptor beta chain. What it binds is unknown. The CDR3 length is 11 residues. Looked up from germline, CDR1 is SQVTM and CDR2 is ANQGSEA. The V gene lost 3 bases and the J gene lost 1 base, with 3 bases spanning the gap. Time point in this sample: week 35, safety follow-up. The study gave 300 ug of mutant IDH1 20-mer peptide per vaccine dose, with topical imiquimod. There were eight vaccinations for patients, given in weeks 1, 3, 5, 7, 11, 15, 19 and 23. This specimen comes from a study of a mutant IDH1 vaccine in newly diagnosed glioma. In the study overall: Patients got radiotherapy, temozolomide, or both beforehand, and most got both.

TCRdb's table, derived via immunoSEQ multiplex PCR, lists solely in-frame clones and lacks some. The sample carries tens of thousands of clones, 65% to 90% recorded once. Study findings and constraints: In about 93% of patients, immune responses induced by the vaccine occurred.

The sequenced sample was PBMCs, obtained from a glioma patient whose treatment included an IDH1 peptide vaccine. The genes are TRBV29-1 and TRBJ1-1, with D unresolved. The sequence was collected from a woman aged 45-65 years with glioma. The CDR3 loop reads CSVDWNTEAFF. CDR3 in DNA: TGCAGCGTTGATTGGAACACTGAAGCTTTCTTT.